This T cell receptor (beta chain) was sequenced in a study of T cell responses to AZD1222 COVID-19 vaccine. Profiled with immunoSEQ multiplex PCR; TCRdb holds only in-frame clones, not every one. The sample yields about 67,000 clones, around four fifths seen once. The CDR3 runs 14 residues. Trimming cost V 7 bases and J 4 bases; bases outside gene matches: 5. In germline, CDR1 is LNHDA, CDR2 SQIVND (reference sequence). With respect to this clone: Its target is not known.

Findings and caveats of the study: Donors were chiefly white British, with a greater number of females, and clonal diversity was perhaps underestimated. Seropositive status at baseline applied to only a handful of AZD1222 recipients.

The sample was peripheral blood, taken on day 0 of AZD1222 vaccination. The J gene is TRBJ2-1, the V gene TRBV19, with 9 nucleotides matching TRBD2. The origin of this receptor is an adult in good health. CDR3 in DNA: TGTGCCAGTAAGGTAGCGGGAGCGTACAATGAGCAGTTCTTC. This gives the protein CASKVAGAYNEQFF.